Below are 13 T cell receptor beta chains sequenced from a single sample in a study of blood T cells in healthy people across ages. With a J-beta primer mix and a sample-barcoded 5' primer, a second PCR ran roughly 7 to 11 cycles. MiXCR, run by TCRdb on the 5' RACE reads, gives a single entry per CDR3 protein. This sample yields 600,000 to 1,000,000 distinct CDR3 sequences, of which 58% are seen a single time; over 20% belongs to the top ten. Sequenced input: blood. The receptors come from a man in his thirties or forties in good health.

This sequence joins TRBV20-1 and TRBJ2-1, with D hard to call. CDR3 size: 13 residues. Germline CDR1 DFQATT, CDR2 SNEGSKA (reference sequence). V dropped 5 bases and J dropped 7 bases, with 15 bases sitting between them. CDR3 coding DNA: TGCAGTGCTCCCCGCGCAGTTGATAATGAGCAGTTCTTC. Its translation is CSAPRAVDNEQFF.

The chain links TRBV5-1 to TRBJ2-1, with a tentative D call TRBD2 (5 bases). Germline V gene lookup returns CDR1 SGHRS and CDR2 YFSETQ. The CDR3 loop spans 13 amino acids. Trimming pared 5 bases from V and 3 bases from J, leaving 9 bases between. Here the CDR3 DNA reads TGCGCCAGCAGGACGGGGTACTACAATGAGCAGTTCTTC. Encoded protein: CASRTGYYNEQFF. Full variable domain (rest looked up from reference TRBV5-1 and TRBJ2-1): KAGVTQTPRYLIKTRGQQVTLSCSPISGHRSVSWYQQTPGQGLQFLFEYFSETQRNKGNFPGRFSGRQFSNSRSEMNVSTLELGDSALYLCASRTGYYNEQFFGPGTRLTVL.

This clonotype was detected once. The gene calls are TRBV7-8 and TRBJ2-3; 10 positions match TRBD2. Germline trimming cut 3 bases from V and 0 bases from J; bases unmatched to any gene: 3. Germline lookup yields CDR1 SGHVS and CDR2 FQNEAQ. CDR3 length: 16 residues. CDR3 bases: TGTGCCAGCAGCTTCGAACTAGCGGGAAGCACAGATACGCAGTATTTT. Its protein is CASSFELAGSTDTQYF.

This sequence joins TRBV20-1 and TRBJ2-3; 14 bases align to TRBD2. The CDR3 runs to 17 residues. Trimming took 5 bases from V and 3 from J; bases not matched to a gene: 10. Looked up from germline, CDR1 is DFQATT and CDR2 is SNEGSKA (reference sequence). CDR3 in amino acids: CSAPVSRLAGGTDTQYF. As DNA, the CDR3 is TGCAGTGCTCCAGTTTCGCGACTAGCGGGGGGGACAGATACGCAGTATTTT.

V gene TRBV19 combines with J gene TRBJ1-1; D unresolved. Germline CDR1 and CDR2: LNHDA and SQIVND (reference sequence). V dropped 1 base and J dropped 6 bases, with 12 bases sitting between them. CDR3 length: 14 residues. The DNA of the CDR3 is TGTGCCAGTAGTATAGGATTGACATCCTCTGAAGCTTTCTTT. As protein: CASSIGLTSSEAFF.

The V gene is TRBV29-1, the J gene TRBJ2-7; a weak D match, TRBD2 (6 bases). V dropped 7 bases and J dropped 0 bases, with 13 bases sitting between them. There are 13 residues in the CDR3. Germline V CDR1 and CDR2: SQVTM, ANQGSEA. This CDR3 reads CSAVLGGSYEQYF. In nucleotides, the CDR3 is TGCAGCGCCGTCCTGGGGGGCTCCTACGAGCAGTACTTC.

V and J are TRBV2 and TRBJ1-2; 10 positions agree with TRBD1. Germline V gene lookup returns CDR1 SNHLY and CDR2 FYNNEI. V trimming: 8 bases; J trimming: 0 bases; junction bases outside the gene matches: 9. This CDR3 contains 16 residues. Written as DNA, the CDR3 is TGTGCCAGCTACCGGGACAGGGGACCAGCTAACTATGGCTACACCTTC. This encodes CASYRDRGPANYGYTF.

A few counts support this clonotype. The V call is TRBV25-1, the J call TRBJ2-1, with TRBD2 matching 12 bases. The CDR3 consists of 15 residues. V shed 5 bases and J 9 bases; nucleotides not matched to a gene: 8. Germline CDR1 MGHDK, CDR2 SYGVNS. In nucleotides, the CDR3 is TGTGCCAGCAGTAGGACTAGCGGGGTAGACGGTGAGCAGTTCTTC. It specifies CASSRTSGVDGEQFF. The whole variable domain, remainder taken from reference TRBV25-1 and TRBJ2-1, is EADIYQTPRYLVIGTGKKITLECSQTMGHDKMYWYQQDPGMELHLIHYSYGVNSTEKGDLSSESTVSRIRTEHFPLTLESARPSHTSQYLCASSRTSGVDGEQFFGPGTRLTVL.

This chain's CDR3 is CASSQWGTGVGETQYF. CDR3 in DNA: TGTGCCAGCAGCCAATGGGGGACAGGGGTAGGGGAGACCCAGTACTTC. The V and J genes are TRBV4-2 and TRBJ2-5; 10 nucleotides agree with TRBD1. V lost 2 bases to trimming and J lost 5 bases; unmatched junction nucleotides: 8. CDR3 length equals 16 residues. Germline CDR1 reads LGHNA; CDR2 reads YNFKEQ.

V gene TRBV4-2 combines with J gene TRBJ2-7; 10 bases line up with TRBD2. V lost 1 base to trimming and J lost 2 bases; unmatched junction nucleotides: 2. The CDR3 is 15 amino acids. Per germline, CDR1 LGHNA and CDR2 YNFKEQ. This CDR3 reads CASSQGAGGTYEQYF. The DNA of the CDR3 is TGTGCCAGCAGCCAAGGAGCGGGAGGGACCTACGAGCAGTACTTC.

V gene TRBV5-1 combines with J gene TRBJ1-1; D is possibly TRBD1 (6 bases). V was trimmed by 3 bases and J by 8 bases, leaving 17 bases between them. The length of the CDR3 is 14 residues. Looked up from germline, CDR1 is SGHRS and CDR2 is YFSETQ. The CDR3 protein is CASSSDGGPTEAFF. The CDR3, as DNA: TGCGCCAGCAGCTCCGACGGGGGGCCCACCGAAGCTTTCTTT.

This clonotype was seen at least ten times. The rearrangement uses TRBV2 and TRBJ2-1; D gene uncertain. The CDR3 has 15 residues. CDR1 and CDR2 from the germline V gene are SNHLY and FYNNEI. V was pared by 1 base and J by 8 bases, with 15 bases between. CDR3 DNA: TGTGCCAGCAGTGAAGGGAGCCAGGTTGGAGATGAGCAGTTCTTC. Protein product: CASSEGSQVGDEQFF.

The rearrangement uses TRBV12-3 or TRBV12-4 and TRBJ1-5; 11 bases align to TRBD1. V was clipped by 6 bases and J by 7 bases; unmatched bases: 8. The CDR3 loop spans 15 amino acids. CDR3 in DNA: TGTGCCAGCAGCACCGGGACAGGGGGAAGCCAGCCCCAGCATTTT. Protein sequence: CASSTGTGGSQPQHF.